What follows is one TCR beta chain and its context. Its antigen is still unknown. No base quality information exists; no much larger clone differs at one position. The trial excluded patients who had a history of autoimmune disease or were on systemic immunosuppression. In every dose cohort, peripheral blood was drawn for TCR sequencing at baseline, cycle 4 day 1, and cycle 7 day 1. Samples were obtained from an open-label, multicenter, first-in-human phase I dose-escalation trial of ivuxolimab. The trial enrolled adults with locally advanced or metastatic head and neck squamous cell, hepatocellular, melanoma or renal cell carcinoma. Before TCR sequencing, CD4+ T cells and CD8+ T cells from peripheral blood were sorted into separate populations. This sample is part of a study of OX40 agonist ivuxolimab in advanced cancers. Looking at the study overall: Ivuxolimab was a fully human IgG2 agonistic monoclonal antibody targeting the costimulatory receptor OX40 (CD134). Among the approximately 50 dose-escalation patients, some 20 had hepatocellular carcinoma, roughly 15 melanoma, 9 renal cell carcinoma and 9 head and neck cancer. The point of sequencing TCRbeta in the periphery was to test whether ivuxolimab changed TCR sequence diversity and drove clonal T-cell expansion. The dose-escalation cohort was about 86% male with a mean age of about 60 years, ranging from roughly 20 to 80. Partial responses occurred in three dose-escalation patients, of whom one had hepatocellular carcinoma and two had cutaneous melanoma. Intravenous ivuxolimab was administered to patients every 2 weeks at six dose levels: 0.01, 0.1, 0.3, 1.5, 3 and 10 mg/kg. The paper covers the monotherapy dose-escalation part of the phase I ivuxolimab trial, which included N = 52 patients. Prior anti-PD-1, anti-PD-L1 or anti-CTLA-4 therapy was permitted, and checkpoint inhibitors had been received by roughly 40% of dose-escalation patients.

The CDR3 runs 15 residues from the cysteine to the phenylalanine. The DNA shown is the 45-base CDR3, in frame from base 1. V loses 1 base of germline sequence and J loses 0 bases, and the interval between the two ends is 5 bases. The germline V gene specifies SGHRS as CDR1 and YFSETQ as CDR2. Study-level results and caveats: At doses from 0.1 to 3.0 mg/kg, clonal expansion was seen in both CD4+ and CD8+ blood T cells between baseline and week 6. The antigen specificity of the clonally expanded peripheral T cells was not determined. In the 0.1-3.0 mg/kg groups, partial responders had among the lowest normalized peripheral clonal expansion, particularly in CD8+ T cells. After ivuxolimab, CD8+ T cells had more expanded clones than CD4+ T cells on average. Low levels of normalized T-cell clonal expansion were also seen in some patients who did not respond.

For sequencing of the TCRbeta CDR3 region, genomic DNA was extracted from the sorted cells. The immunoSEQ Assay was used for sequencing of TCRbeta CDR3 regions. What TCRdb holds here is the immuneACCESS table cut down to in-frame rearrangements. Part of the clones is not present; checked against another copy, under half of the missing clones reflect an unresolved V gene, and the others are unexplained. Within this sample are 74,000 or so clones, with roughly 86% of them counted one time only. The ten largest clones represent over 2% of the sample. The sequence is built from TRBV5-1 and TRBJ2-6; the D gene remains uncertain. The clonotype was recovered from an adult with an advanced solid tumor such as melanoma, head and neck, liver or kidney cancer. The sequences come from CD4+ or CD8+ T cells sorted from blood, collected in a trial of the OX40 agonist ivuxolimab. The nucleotide sequence is TGCGCCAGCAGCTTGTCGGTCTCTGGGGCCAACGTCCTGACTTTC. Translated, it reads CASSLSVSGANVLTF.